This T cell receptor beta chain was sequenced during a study of CD8 T cells in ankylosing spondylitis. Findings and caveats of the study: Some motif variants had been reported before (in reactive arthritis synovial fluid and blood). Blood of patients with ankylosing spondylitis appeared to be characterized by a TCR beta motif of seven or eight highly homologous variants. Reportedly, disease-linked clones are significantly enriched in ankylosing spondylitis patients' matched synovial fluid.

About this clonotype: Antigen specificity is unknown.

The CDR3 has 16 amino acids. CDR1 and CDR2 (germline): SGHTA, FQGNSA. With 1 base clipped from V and 5 bases from J, the junction kept 2 bases outside the gene matches. For TCR beta, libraries came from quantitative 5'-RACE with molecular barcodes. Via MiXCR, TCRdb re-called the 5' RACE reads, giving one row per CDR3 protein. Seen here are 180,000 or so distinct CDR3 sequences, 11% observed once, and the top ten hold about 27%. J is TRBJ2-1 and V is TRBV7-2, with 13 bases that match TRBD2. What was sequenced was blood, either unsorted or a sorted T cell fraction (not recorded which). This TCR was recovered from a male donor with ankylosing spondylitis or in good health (not recorded which). CDR3: CASSLGLAGGHNEQFF. In nucleotides, the CDR3 is TGTGCCAGCAGCTTAGGACTAGCGGGGGGCCACAATGAGCAGTTCTTC.